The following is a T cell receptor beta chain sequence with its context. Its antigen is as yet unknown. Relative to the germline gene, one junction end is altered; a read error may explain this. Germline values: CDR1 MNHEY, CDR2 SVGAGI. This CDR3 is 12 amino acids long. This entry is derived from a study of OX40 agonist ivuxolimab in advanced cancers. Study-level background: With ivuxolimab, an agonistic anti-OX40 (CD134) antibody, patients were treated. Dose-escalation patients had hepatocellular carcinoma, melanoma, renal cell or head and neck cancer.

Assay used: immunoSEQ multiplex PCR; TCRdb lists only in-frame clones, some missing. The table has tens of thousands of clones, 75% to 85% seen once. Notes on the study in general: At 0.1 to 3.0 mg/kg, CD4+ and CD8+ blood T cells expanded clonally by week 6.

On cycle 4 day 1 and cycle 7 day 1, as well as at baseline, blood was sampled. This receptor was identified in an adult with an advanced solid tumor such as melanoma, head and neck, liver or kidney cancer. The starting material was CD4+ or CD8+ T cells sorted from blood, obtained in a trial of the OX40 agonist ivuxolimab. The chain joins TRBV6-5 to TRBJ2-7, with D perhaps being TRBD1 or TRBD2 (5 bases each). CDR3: CASSYSPGDLHF. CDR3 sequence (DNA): TGTGCCAGCAGTTACTCTCCTGGGGACCTCCACTTC.